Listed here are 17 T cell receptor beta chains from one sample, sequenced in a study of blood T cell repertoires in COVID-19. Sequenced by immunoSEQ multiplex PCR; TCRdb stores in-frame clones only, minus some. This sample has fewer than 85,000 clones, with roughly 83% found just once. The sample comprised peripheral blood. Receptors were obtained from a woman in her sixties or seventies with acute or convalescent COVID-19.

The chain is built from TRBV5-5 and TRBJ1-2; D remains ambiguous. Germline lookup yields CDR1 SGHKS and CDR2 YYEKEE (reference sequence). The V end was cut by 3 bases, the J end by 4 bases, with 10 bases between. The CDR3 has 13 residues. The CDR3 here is CASSYDPGYGYTF. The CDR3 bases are TGTGCCAGCAGCTACGACCCAGGCTATGGCTACACCTTC.

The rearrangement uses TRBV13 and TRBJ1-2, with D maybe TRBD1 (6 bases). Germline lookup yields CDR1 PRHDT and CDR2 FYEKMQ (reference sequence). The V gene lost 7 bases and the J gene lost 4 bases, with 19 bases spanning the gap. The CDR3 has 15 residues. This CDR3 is CASTFEGGGLYGYTF. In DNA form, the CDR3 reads TGTGCCAGCACCTTTGAGGGGGGGGGCCTCTATGGCTACACCTTC. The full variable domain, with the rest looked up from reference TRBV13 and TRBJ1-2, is AAGVIQSPRHLIKEKRETATLKCYPIPRHDTVYWYQQGPGQDPQFLISFYEKMQSDKGSIPDRFSAQQFSDYHSELNMSSLELGDSALYFCASTFEGGGLYGYTFGSGTRLTVV.

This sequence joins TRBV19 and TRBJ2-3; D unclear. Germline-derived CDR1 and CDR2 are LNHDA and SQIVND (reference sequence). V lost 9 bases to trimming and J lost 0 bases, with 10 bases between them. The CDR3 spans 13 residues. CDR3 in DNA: TGTGCCAGCAAGCCGCATAGCACAGATACGCAGTATTTT. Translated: CASKPHSTDTQYF.

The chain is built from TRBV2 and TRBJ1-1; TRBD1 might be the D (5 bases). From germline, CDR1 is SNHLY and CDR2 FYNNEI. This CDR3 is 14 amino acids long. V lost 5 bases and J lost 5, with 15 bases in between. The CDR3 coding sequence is TGTGCCAGCAGTCGACAAGGTGGGGGGACTGAAGCTTTCTTT. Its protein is CASSRQGGGTEAFF.

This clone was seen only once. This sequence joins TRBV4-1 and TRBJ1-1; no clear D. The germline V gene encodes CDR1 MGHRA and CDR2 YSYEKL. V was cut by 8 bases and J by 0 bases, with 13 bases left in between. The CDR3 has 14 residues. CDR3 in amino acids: CASLAPQMNTEAFF. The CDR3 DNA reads TGCGCCAGCCTAGCCCCCCAGATGAACACTGAAGCTTTCTTT.

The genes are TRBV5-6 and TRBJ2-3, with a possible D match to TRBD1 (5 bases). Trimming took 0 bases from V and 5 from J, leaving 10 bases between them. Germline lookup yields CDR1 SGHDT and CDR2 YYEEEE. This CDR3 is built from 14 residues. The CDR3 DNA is TGTGCCAGCAGCTTGGAGGGGCTTGGAGATACGCAGTATTTT. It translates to CASSLEGLGDTQYF.

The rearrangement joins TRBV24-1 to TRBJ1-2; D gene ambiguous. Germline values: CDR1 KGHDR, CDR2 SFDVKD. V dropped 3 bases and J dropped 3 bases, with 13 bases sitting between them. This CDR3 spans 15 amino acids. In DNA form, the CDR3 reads TGTGCCACCAGTGATCCCTCCCGGGGTGACTATGGCTACACCTTC. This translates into CATSDPSRGDYGYTF.

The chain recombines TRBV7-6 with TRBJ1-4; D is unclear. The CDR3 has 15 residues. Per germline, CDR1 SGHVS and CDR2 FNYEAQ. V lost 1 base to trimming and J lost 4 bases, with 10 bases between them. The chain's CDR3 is CASSLGLTSNEKLFF. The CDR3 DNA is TGTGCCAGCAGCTTAGGACTCACGAGTAATGAAAAACTGTTTTTT.

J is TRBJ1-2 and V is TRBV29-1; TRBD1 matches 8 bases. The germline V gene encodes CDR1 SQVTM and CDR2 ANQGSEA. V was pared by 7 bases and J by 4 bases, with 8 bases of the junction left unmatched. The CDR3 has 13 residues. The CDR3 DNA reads TGCAGCGCCACAGGGGGTGACCGCTATGGCTACACCTTC. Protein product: CSATGGDRYGYTF.

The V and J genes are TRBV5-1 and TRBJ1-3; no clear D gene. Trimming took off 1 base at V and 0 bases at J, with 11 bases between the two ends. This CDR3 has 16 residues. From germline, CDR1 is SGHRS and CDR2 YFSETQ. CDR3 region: CASSLNGSPSGNTIYF. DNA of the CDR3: TGCGCCAGCAGCTTGAACGGGTCCCCCTCTGGAAACACCATATATTTT.

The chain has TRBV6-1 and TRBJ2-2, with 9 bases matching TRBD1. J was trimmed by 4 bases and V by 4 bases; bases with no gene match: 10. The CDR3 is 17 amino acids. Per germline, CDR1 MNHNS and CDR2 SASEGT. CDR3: CASSVLGGTGSTGELFF. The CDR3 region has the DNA TGTGCCAGCAGTGTCCTAGGGGGGACAGGGTCCACCGGGGAGCTGTTTTTT.

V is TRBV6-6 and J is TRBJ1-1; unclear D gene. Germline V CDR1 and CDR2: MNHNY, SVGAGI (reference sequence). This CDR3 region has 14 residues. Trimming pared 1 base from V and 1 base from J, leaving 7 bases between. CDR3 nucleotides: TGTGCCAGCAGTTACTTGGGAGGGAACACTGAAGCTTTCTTT. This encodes CASSYLGGNTEAFF.

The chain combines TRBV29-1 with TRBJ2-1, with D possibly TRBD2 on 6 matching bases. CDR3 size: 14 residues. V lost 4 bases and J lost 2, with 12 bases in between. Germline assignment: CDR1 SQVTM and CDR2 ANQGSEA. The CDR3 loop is CSVVGRGTYNEQFF. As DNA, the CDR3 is TGCAGCGTTGTAGGACGGGGGACCTACAATGAGCAGTTCTTC.

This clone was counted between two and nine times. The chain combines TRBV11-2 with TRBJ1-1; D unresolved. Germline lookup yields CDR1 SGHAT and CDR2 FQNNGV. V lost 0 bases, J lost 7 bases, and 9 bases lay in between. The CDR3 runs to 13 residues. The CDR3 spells CASSLDRTVEAFF. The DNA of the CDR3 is TGTGCCAGCAGCTTAGATCGCACAGTTGAAGCTTTCTTT.

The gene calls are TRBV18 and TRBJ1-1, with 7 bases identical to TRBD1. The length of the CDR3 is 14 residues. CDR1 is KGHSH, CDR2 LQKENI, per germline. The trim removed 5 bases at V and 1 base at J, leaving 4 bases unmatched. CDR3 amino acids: CASSEGQTNTEAFF. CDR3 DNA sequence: TGTGCCAGCTCAGAGGGACAGACGAACACTGAAGCTTTCTTT. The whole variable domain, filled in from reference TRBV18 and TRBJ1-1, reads NAGVMQNPRHLVRRRGQEARLRCSPMKGHSHVYWYRQLPEEGLKFMVYLQKENIIDESGMPKERFSAEFPKEGPSILRIQQVVRGDSAAYFCASSEGQTNTEAFFGQGTRLTVV.

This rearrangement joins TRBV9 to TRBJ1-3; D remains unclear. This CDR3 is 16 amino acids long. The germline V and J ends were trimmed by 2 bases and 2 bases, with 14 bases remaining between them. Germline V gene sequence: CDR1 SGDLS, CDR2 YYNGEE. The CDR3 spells CASSVDAGSTGNTIYF. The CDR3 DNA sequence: TGTGCCAGCAGCGTCGATGCCGGGAGCACTGGAAACACCATATATTTT.

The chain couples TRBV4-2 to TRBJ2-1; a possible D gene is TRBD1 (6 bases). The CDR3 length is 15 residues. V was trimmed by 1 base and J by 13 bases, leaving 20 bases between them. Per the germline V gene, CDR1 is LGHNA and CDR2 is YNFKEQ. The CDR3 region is CASSQGDNSAMNQFF. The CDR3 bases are TGTGCCAGCAGCCAAGGGGACAACAGCGCAATGAACCAGTTCTTC.